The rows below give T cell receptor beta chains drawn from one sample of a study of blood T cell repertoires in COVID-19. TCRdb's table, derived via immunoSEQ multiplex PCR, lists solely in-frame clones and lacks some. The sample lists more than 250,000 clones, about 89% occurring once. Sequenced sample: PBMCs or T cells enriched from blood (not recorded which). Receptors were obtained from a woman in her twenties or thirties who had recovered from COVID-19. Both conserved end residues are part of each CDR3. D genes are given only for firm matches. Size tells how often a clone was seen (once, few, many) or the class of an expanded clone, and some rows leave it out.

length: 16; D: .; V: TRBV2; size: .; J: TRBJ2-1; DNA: TGTGCCAGCATACCCCGGGGCGGGATATCCTACAATGAGCAGTTCTTC; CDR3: CASIPRGGISYNEQFF
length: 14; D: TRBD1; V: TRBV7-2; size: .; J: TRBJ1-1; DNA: TGTGCCAGCAGCCTTAGACAGGGAAACACTGAAGCTTTCTTT; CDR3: CASSLRQGNTEAFF
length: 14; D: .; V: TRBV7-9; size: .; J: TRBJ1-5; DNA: TGTGCCAGCAGCTCCCCCGGGGGGCATCAGCCCCAGCATTTT; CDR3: CASSSPGGHQPQHF
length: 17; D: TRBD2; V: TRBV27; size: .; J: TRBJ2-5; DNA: TGTGCCAGCTGTCGACTAGCGGGGGAATCGGAGGGAGAGACCCAGTACTTC; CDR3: CASCRLAGESEGETQYF
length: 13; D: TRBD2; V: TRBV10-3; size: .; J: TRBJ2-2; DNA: TGTGCCATGGCGGGGGTCGACACCGGGGAGCTGTTTTTT; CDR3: CAMAGVDTGELFF
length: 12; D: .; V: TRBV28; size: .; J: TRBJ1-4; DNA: TGTGCCAGCAGTTTACTCGGAGACAAACTGTTTTTT; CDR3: CASSLLGDKLFF
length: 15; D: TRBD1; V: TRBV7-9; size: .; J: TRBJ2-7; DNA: TGTGCCAGCAGCCCATGGACAGGGAACGTTTACGAGCAGTACTTC; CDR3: CASSPWTGNVYEQYF
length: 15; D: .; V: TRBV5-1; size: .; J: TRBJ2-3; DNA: TGCGCCAGCAGCTCCGGTTTGTTGAGGACAGATACGCAGTATTTT; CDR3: CASSSGLLRTDTQYF
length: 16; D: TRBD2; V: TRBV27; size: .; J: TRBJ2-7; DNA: TGTGCCAGCAGTTTAAAAGGGCGGGGGGACTCCTACGAGCAGTACTTC; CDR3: CASSLKGRGDSYEQYF
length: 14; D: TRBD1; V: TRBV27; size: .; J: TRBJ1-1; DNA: TGTGCCAGCAGTTTAGTAGGGGGCCGGACTGAAGCTTTCTTT; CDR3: CASSLVGGRTEAFF
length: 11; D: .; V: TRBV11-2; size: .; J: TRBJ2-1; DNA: TGTGCCAGCAGCCGCGACAATGAGCAGTTCTTC; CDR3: CASSRDNEQFF
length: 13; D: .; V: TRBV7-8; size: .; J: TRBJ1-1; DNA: TGTGCCAGCAGCTTGTGGAGGGTCGGTGAAGCTTTCTTT; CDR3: CASSLWRVGEAFF
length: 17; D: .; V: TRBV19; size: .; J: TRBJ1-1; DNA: TGTGCCAGTAGTCATCCCCCCCAACAGGTTATAAGGACTGAAGCTTTCTTT; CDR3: CASSHPPQQVIRTEAFF
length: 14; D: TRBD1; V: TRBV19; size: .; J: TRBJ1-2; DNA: TGTGCCAGTAGTATAACAGGGGGCAACTATGGCTACACCTTC; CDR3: CASSITGGNYGYTF
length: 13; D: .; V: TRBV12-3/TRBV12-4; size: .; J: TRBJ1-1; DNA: TGTGCCAGCAGCTCAACAGTGAACACTGAAGCTTTCTTT; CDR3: CASSSTVNTEAFF
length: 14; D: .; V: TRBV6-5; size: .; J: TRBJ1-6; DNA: TGTGCCAGCAGTTACCAAGAAGGGGGTTCACCCCTCCACTTT; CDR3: CASSYQEGGSPLHF
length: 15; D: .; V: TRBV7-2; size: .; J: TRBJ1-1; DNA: TGTGCCAGCAGCTTAGGGGTCAGGGTAAGCACTGAAGCTTTCTTT; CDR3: CASSLGVRVSTEAFF
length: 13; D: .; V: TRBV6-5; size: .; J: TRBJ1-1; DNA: TGTGCCAGCAGCGTACAGGGAAGCACTGAAGCTTTCTTT; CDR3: CASSVQGSTEAFF
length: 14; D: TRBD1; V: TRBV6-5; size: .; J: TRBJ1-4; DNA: TGTGCCAGCAGTAAGGACAGGGGAGTGGCAAAACTGTTTTTT; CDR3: CASSKDRGVAKLFF
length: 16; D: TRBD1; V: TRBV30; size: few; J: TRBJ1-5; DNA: TGTGCCTGGAGTGTAGAGCGTGGGACAGCTCCGAAGCCCCAGCATTTT; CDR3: CAWSVERGTAPKPQHF
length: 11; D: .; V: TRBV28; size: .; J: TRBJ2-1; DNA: TGTGCCAGCAGTACCCGGGATGAGCAGTTCTTC; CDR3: CASSTRDEQFF
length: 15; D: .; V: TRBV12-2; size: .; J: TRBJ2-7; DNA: TGTGCAAGTCGCCGTTGGGAGATCCCCTCCTACGAGCAGTACTTC; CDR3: CASRRWEIPSYEQYF
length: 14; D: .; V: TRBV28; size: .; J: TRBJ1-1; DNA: TGTGCCAGCAGTTTATTTGGGGGGTACACTGAAGCTTTCTTT; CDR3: CASSLFGGYTEAFF
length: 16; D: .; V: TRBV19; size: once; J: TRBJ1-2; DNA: TGTGCCAGTACCCGGGTAGGGGGAAAAGCTAACTATGGCTACACCTTC; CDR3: CASTRVGGKANYGYTF
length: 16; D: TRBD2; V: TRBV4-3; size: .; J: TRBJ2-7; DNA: TGCGCCAGCAGCCAAGAGACGATGGGCGGGGGCTACGAGCAGTACTTC; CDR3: CASSQETMGGGYEQYF
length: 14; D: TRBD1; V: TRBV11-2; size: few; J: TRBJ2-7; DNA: TGTGCCAGCAGCCCGGGACAGGGGGTGTCCCGGTGGTACTTC; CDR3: CASSPGQGVSRWYF
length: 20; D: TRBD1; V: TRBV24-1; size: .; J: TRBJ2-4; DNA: TGTGCCACCCGGTTCGATGACAGGGGCAAGAGACAATTAGCCAAAAACATTCAGTACTTC; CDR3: CATRFDDRGKRQLAKNIQYF
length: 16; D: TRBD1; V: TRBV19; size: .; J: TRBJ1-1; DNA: TGTGCCAGTAGGAGAAATACAGGGGCCCGGCGGGGTGAAGCTTTCTTT; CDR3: CASRRNTGARRGEAFF
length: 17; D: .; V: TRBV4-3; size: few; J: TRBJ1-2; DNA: TGCGCCAGCAGCCAGATTCGGGGGGCGGACGGCCCCTATGGCTACACCTTC; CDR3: CASSQIRGADGPYGYTF
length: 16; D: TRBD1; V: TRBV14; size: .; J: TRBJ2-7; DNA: TGTGCCAGCAGCCAAGGTCCCCGGACAGGGGACTACGAGCAGTACTTC; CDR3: CASSQGPRTGDYEQYF
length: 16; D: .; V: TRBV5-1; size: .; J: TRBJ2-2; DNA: TGCGCCAGCAGTCCGAGGGACTTAAGGAACACCGGGGAGCTGTTTTTT; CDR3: CASSPRDLRNTGELFF
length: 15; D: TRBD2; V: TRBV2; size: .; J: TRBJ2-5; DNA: TGTGCCAGCAGTGGACGGACTAGCGGGCAAGAGACCCAGTACTTC; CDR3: CASSGRTSGQETQYF
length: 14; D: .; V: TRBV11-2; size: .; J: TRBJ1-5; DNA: TGTGCCAGCAGCTTAAGTACAGGGCGCCGGCCCCAGCATTTT; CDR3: CASSLSTGRRPQHF
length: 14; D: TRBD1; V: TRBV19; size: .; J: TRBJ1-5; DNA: TGTGCCAGTAGTATAGTAGGGGGCGTTCAGCCCCAGCATTTT; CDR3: CASSIVGGVQPQHF
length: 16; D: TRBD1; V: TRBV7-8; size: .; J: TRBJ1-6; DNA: TGTGCCAGCAGCTTTCACAGGGGGCTACAGGATTCACCCCTCCACTTT; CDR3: CASSFHRGLQDSPLHF
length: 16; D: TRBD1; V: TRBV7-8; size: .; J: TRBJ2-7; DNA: TGTGCCAGCAGCTTAACAGTAGGGGGCAGATCCTACGAGCAGTACTTC; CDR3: CASSLTVGGRSYEQYF
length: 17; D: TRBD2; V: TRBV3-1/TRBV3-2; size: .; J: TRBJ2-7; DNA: TGTGCCAGCAGCCAAGATGTAAGCGGGGGCCTCACCTACGAGCAGTACTTC; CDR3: CASSQDVSGGLTYEQYF
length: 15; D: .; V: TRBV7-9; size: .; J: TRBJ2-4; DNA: TGTGCCAGCAGCTCCGGGGTCTCTACCAAAAACATTCAGTACTTC; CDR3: CASSSGVSTKNIQYF
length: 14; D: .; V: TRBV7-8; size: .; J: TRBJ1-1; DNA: TGTGCCAGCAGCCCCTGGGAGATGCGGACTGAAGCTTTCTTT; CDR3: CASSPWEMRTEAFF
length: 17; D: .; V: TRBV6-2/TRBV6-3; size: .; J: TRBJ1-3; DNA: TGTGCCAGCAGTTACACCCAAGAACCCGTCTATGGAAACACCATATATTTT; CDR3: CASSYTQEPVYGNTIYF
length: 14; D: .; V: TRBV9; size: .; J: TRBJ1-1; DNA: TGTGCCAGCAGCGCGGACCGCCAGGGCACTGAAGCTTTCTTT; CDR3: CASSADRQGTEAFF
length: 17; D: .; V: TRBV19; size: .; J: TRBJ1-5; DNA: TGTGCCAGTAGTACGCCCCCGCTCTCGGGGGGCAATCAGCCCCAGCATTTT; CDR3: CASSTPPLSGGNQPQHF
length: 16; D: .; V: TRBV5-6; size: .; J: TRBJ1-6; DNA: TGTGCCAGCAGCATCGCGACCGGGGCCGGGGGTTCACCCCTCCACTTT; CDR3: CASSIATGAGGSPLHF
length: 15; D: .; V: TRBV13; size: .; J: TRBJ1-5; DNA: TGTGCCAGCAGCCGGACAGCAGGGCCCCGGCAGCCCCAGCATTTT; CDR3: CASSRTAGPRQPQHF
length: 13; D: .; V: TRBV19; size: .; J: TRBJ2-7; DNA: TGTGCCAGTAGTATAGACAGGGATCGAGAGCAGTACTTC; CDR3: CASSIDRDREQYF
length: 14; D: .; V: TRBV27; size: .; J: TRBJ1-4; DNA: TGTGCCAGCAGTTTAGTGGGGTCAGGGGAAAAGCTGTTTTTT; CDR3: CASSLVGSGEKLFF
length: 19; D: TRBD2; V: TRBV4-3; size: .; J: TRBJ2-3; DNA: TGCGCCAGCAGCCATCGTAAGGGACTAGCGGGGGCCTACACAGATACGCAGTATTTT; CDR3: CASSHRKGLAGAYTDTQYF
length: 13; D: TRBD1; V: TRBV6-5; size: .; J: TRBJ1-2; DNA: TGTGCCAGCAGGAGACAGGGGACCTCTGGCTACACCTTC; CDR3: CASRRQGTSGYTF
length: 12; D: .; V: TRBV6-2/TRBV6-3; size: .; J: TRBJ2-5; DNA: TGTGCCAGCAGTCAGGGTACGGAGACCCAGTACTTC; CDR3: CASSQGTETQYF
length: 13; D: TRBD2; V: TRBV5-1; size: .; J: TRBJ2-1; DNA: TGCGCCAGCAGCGCGGGGGGGCCCCATGAGCAGTTCTTC; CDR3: CASSAGGPHEQFF
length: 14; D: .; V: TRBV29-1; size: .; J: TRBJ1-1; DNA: TGCAGCGTCGCACACGGGGGGGAGAACACTGAAGCTTTCTTT; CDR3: CSVAHGGENTEAFF
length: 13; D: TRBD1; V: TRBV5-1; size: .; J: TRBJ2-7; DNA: TGCGCCAGCAGCTGGACAGGGGTATACGAGCAGTACTTC; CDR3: CASSWTGVYEQYF
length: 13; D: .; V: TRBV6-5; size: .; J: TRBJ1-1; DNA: TGTGCCAGCAGTTACTTCCGGGACACTGAAGCTTTCTTT; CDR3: CASSYFRDTEAFF
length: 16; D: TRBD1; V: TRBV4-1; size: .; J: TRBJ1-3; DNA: TGCGCCAGCAGCCAAGACCCGGGAGGGGGCGGAAACACCATATATTTT; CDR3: CASSQDPGGGGNTIYF